Listed below are T cell receptor beta chains from one sample, sequenced in a study of somatic mutations in cytotoxic T cells in rheumatoid arthritis. Profiling relied on immunoSEQ multiplex PCR, and the TCRdb table lists in-frame clones only, not all of them. The sample consists of roughly 18,000 clones, about 85% of them appearing once. Sequenced: CD8+ T cells sorted from blood. The receptor set was obtained from a man younger than 35 with rheumatoid arthritis. CDR3s include the opening cysteine and the closing phenylalanine or tryptophan. A D gene is named only where the DNA matches it firmly. Some rows mark clone size as missing; the rest say once, few, many or name a class of expanded clone.

TRBD1	TRBV11-2	TRBJ1-6	NA	CASSSTGGSGSPLHF	TGTGCCAGCAGCTCCACAGGGGGCTCGGGGTCACCCCTCCACTTT
NA	TRBV6-5	TRBJ2-7	NA	CASSYSKGGTYEQYF	TGTGCCAGCAGTTACTCGAAGGGGGGTACCTACGAGCAGTACTTC
NA	TRBV5-6	TRBJ1-2	NA	CASSPDTTYGYTF	TGTGCCAGCAGCCCCGACACGACGTATGGCTACACCTTC
TRBD1	TRBV4-1	TRBJ2-3	NA	CASSLGQVFTDTQYF	TGCGCCAGCAGCCTCGGACAGGTCTTCACAGATACGCAGTATTTT
NA	TRBV9	TRBJ1-2	NA	CASSVGRDTYTF	TGTGCCAGCAGCGTAGGCAGGGACACCTACACCTTC
NA	TRBV7-8	TRBJ2-7	NA	CASSSGHGQVYEQYF	TGTGCCAGCAGCTCGGGACATGGGCAGGTCTACGAGCAGTACTTC
TRBD1	TRBV6-5	TRBJ1-5	NA	CASSYVRGRQPQHF	TGTGCCAGCAGTTACGTCAGGGGGCGGCAGCCCCAGCATTTT
NA	TRBV11-2	TRBJ2-6	NA	CASSSGRGTSGANVLTF	TGTGCCAGCAGCTCCGGTAGGGGGACCTCTGGGGCCAACGTCCTGACTTTC
NA	TRBV9	TRBJ2-3	NA	CASSSEEGLGADTQYF	TGTGCCAGCAGCTCCGAGGAGGGGCTTGGGGCAGATACGCAGTATTTT
NA	TRBV27	TRBJ1-5	NA	CASSMRPNLSNQPQHF	TGTGCCAGCAGCATGAGACCAAACCTTAGCAATCAGCCCCAGCATTTT
TRBD1	TRBV19	TRBJ2-7	few	CASGTGAYEQYF	TGTGCCAGCGGGACAGGGGCCTACGAGCAGTACTTC
NA	TRBV7-9	TRBJ2-2	NA	CASSLAPRAGELFF	TGTGCCAGCAGCTTAGCACCCAGGGCCGGGGAGCTGTTTTTT
NA	TRBV6-5	TRBJ2-1	NA	CASSYSAGHNEQFF	TGTGCCAGCAGTTACTCGGCAGGGCACAATGAGCAGTTCTTC
TRBD1	TRBV6-5	TRBJ1-6	NA	CASRQTGIGSPLHF	TGTGCCAGCAGACAGACAGGGATAGGCTCACCCCTCCACTTT
NA	TRBV4-3	TRBJ1-6	few	CASSHGDGSYNSPLHF	TGCGCCAGCAGCCATGGTGACGGCTCCTATAATTCACCCCTCCACTTT
NA	TRBV7-9	TRBJ1-5	NA	CASSLGGGNQPQHF	TGTGCCAGCAGCCTTGGGGGAGGCAATCAGCCCCAGCATTTT
NA	TRBV28	TRBJ1-1	few	CASSLTGGDEAFF	TGTGCCAGCAGTTTAACCGGAGGGGATGAAGCTTTCTTT
TRBD1	TRBV27	TRBJ1-1	NA	CASSWDRNTEAFF	TGTGCCAGCAGCTGGGACAGGAACACTGAAGCTTTCTTT
NA	TRBV4-3	TRBJ2-7	NA	CASSFNFWQKPYEQYF	TGCGCCAGCAGCTTCAATTTTTGGCAGAAACCCTACGAGCAGTACTTC
NA	TRBV5-4	TRBJ2-1	NA	CASSFGIPYNEQFF	TGTGCCAGCAGCTTCGGCATACCTTACAATGAGCAGTTCTTC
NA	TRBV5-4	TRBJ2-5	NA	CASRNWGGLETQYF	TGTGCCAGCAGAAATTGGGGGGGGCTAGAGACCCAGTACTTC
TRBD1	TRBV30	TRBJ2-7	NA	CAWSDRGEIYEQYF	TGTGCCTGGTCGGACAGGGGCGAGATCTACGAGCAGTACTTC
TRBD1	TRBV28	TRBJ1-5	NA	CASSTGGNQPQHF	TGTGCCAGCAGTACAGGGGGCAATCAGCCCCAGCATTTT
NA	TRBV28	TRBJ2-5	NA	CASSYAGLQETQYF	TGTGCCAGCAGCTATGCGGGGTTGCAAGAGACCCAGTACTTC
NA	TRBV10-2	TRBJ2-4	NA	CASSDAQSKNIQYF	TGCGCCAGCAGTGACGCCCAGTCCAAAAACATTCAGTACTTC
NA	TRBV9	TRBJ2-7	NA	CASSLGPQDYEQYF	TGTGCCAGCAGCCTGGGGCCCCAAGATTACGAGCAGTACTTC
TRBD1	TRBV9	TRBJ1-2	NA	CASSLDRGDGYTF	TGTGCCAGCAGCCTGGACAGGGGTGATGGCTACACCTTC
TRBD1	TRBV23-1	TRBJ1-1	medium-sized	CASGLQGDTEAFF	TGCGCCAGCGGCCTTCAGGGGGACACTGAAGCTTTCTTT
TRBD1	TRBV7-2	TRBJ1-2	NA	CASSLDRGREGYTF	TGTGCCAGCAGCTTAGACAGGGGGCGCGAAGGCTACACCTTC
TRBD1	TRBV4-2	TRBJ1-2	NA	CASSQAYRGWDYGYTF	TGTGCCAGCAGCCAAGCTTACAGGGGGTGGGACTATGGCTACACCTTC